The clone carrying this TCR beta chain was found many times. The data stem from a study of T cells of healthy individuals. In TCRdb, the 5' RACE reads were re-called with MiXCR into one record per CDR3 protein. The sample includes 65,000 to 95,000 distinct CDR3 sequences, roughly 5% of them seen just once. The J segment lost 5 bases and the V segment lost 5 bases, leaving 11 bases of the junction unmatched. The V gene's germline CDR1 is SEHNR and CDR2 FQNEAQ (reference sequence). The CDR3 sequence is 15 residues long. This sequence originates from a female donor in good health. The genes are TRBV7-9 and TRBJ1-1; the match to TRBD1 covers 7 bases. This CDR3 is CASSPMEGAVTEAFF. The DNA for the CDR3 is TGTGCCAGCAGCCCAATGGAGGGGGCGGTAACTGAAGCTTTCTTT.